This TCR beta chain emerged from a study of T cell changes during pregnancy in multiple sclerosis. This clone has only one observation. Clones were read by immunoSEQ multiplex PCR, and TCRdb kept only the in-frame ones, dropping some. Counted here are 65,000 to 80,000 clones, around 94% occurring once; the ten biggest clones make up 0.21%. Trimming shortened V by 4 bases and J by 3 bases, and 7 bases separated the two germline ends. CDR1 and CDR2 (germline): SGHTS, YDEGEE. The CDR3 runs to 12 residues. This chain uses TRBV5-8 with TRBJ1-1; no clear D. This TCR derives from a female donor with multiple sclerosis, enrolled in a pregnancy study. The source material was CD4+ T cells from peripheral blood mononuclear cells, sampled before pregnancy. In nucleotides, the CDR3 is TGTGCCAGCAGCCTAGTAGACACTGAAGCTTTCTTT. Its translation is CASSLVDTEAFF.